This is a list of T cell receptor beta chains from one sample in a study of control samples from healthy donors and cancer patients. The method was immunoSEQ multiplex PCR; TCRdb's version includes in-frame clones alone and lacks a portion of them. The table has over 30,000 clones, 86% seen once. Input material: PBMCs. Receptors originate from a woman in her thirties or forties with lung cancer. The CDR3 runs from the conserved cysteine through the conserved F or W. D genes are given only for firm matches. The size of a clone is reported for some rows only, either as once, few or many, or as a class for expanded clones.

>TRBJ2-3|.|.|TRBV9
CASKRGPSTDTQYF
>TRBJ2-1|.|TRBD2|TRBV25-1
CASSEAGRLAYEQFF
>TRBJ1-5|.|.|TRBV2
CASKERTFNQPQHF
>TRBJ2-3|.|.|TRBV18
CASSPFPGTDTQYF
>TRBJ1-1|.|TRBD1|TRBV18
CASSPRQGGMNTEAFF
>TRBJ2-7|.|TRBD1|TRBV6-5
CASRDFGTGPYEQYF
>TRBJ2-2|.|TRBD1|TRBV7-2
CASSLGTGWTGELFF
>TRBJ2-5|.|.|TRBV15
CATSATRGPQETQYF
>TRBJ1-1|.|.|TRBV7-6
CASSNHPDSQRAEAFF
>TRBJ2-3|.|.|TRBV5-4
CASSIQGDTQYF
>TRBJ1-2|few|.|TRBV10-3
CAISDRGTYGYTF
>TRBJ1-2|.|.|TRBV9
CASSPLGPGPFGYTF
>TRBJ2-7|.|TRBD1|TRBV10-3
CATAKDRGPYEQYF
>TRBJ2-1|.|.|TRBV3-1/TRBV3-2
CASSQAARGANEQFF
>TRBJ2-7|.|.|TRBV9
CASSVGLGGPYEQYF